This is a list of T cell receptor beta chains from one sample in a study of blood T cell repertoires in COVID-19. Assay used: immunoSEQ multiplex PCR; TCRdb lists only in-frame clones, some missing. The sample yields around 46,000 clones, 65% to 85% seen once. Material for sequencing was peripheral blood. The receptor source for this set is a man between 70 and 80 years old with acute or convalescent COVID-19. The CDR3 runs from the conserved cysteine through the conserved F or W. D genes are given only for firm matches. The size field is filled for only some rows; it gives once, few, many or a size class.

j_call: TRBJ2-1
clone_size: NA
d_call: NA
v_call: TRBV9
cdr3_nt: TGTGCCAGCAGCGTAGCCGGGGGGCTGTACAATGAGCAGTTCTTC
cdr3_aa: CASSVAGGLYNEQFF

j_call: TRBJ1-2
clone_size: NA
d_call: TRBD1
v_call: TRBV7-8
cdr3_nt: TGTGCCAGCAGCTTTGGGGGACAGGGAACCTATGGCTACACCTTC
cdr3_aa: CASSFGGQGTYGYTF

j_call: TRBJ2-7
clone_size: NA
d_call: TRBD2
v_call: TRBV11-3
cdr3_nt: TGTGCCAGCAGCTTAGCTGGGACTAACTCCTACGAGCAGTACTTC
cdr3_aa: CASSLAGTNSYEQYF

j_call: TRBJ2-7
clone_size: NA
d_call: NA
v_call: TRBV7-9
cdr3_nt: TGTGCCAGCAGCTTTGCGGGGGCGCGAAGCGAGCAGTACTTC
cdr3_aa: CASSFAGARSEQYF

j_call: TRBJ1-4
clone_size: many
d_call: TRBD1
v_call: TRBV4-2
cdr3_nt: TGTGCCAGCAGCCAAGGACAGGGGCGTGAAAAACTGTTTTTT
cdr3_aa: CASSQGQGREKLFF

j_call: TRBJ1-2
clone_size: once
d_call: NA
v_call: TRBV6-4
cdr3_nt: TGTGCCAGCAGTGCCCTCTATGGCTACACCTTC
cdr3_aa: CASSALYGYTF

j_call: TRBJ2-3
clone_size: once
d_call: TRBD2
v_call: TRBV11-2
cdr3_nt: TGTGCCAGCAGCCTTGGGGGCGGGAGGGTGGTAGATACGCAGTATTTT
cdr3_aa: CASSLGGGRVVDTQYF

j_call: TRBJ1-4
clone_size: NA
d_call: NA
v_call: TRBV5-8
cdr3_nt: TGTGCCAGCAGCTTGGCCCCGGCTAATGAAAAACTGTTTTTT
cdr3_aa: CASSLAPANEKLFF

j_call: TRBJ2-6
clone_size: NA
d_call: NA
v_call: TRBV6-6
cdr3_nt: TGTGCCAGCAGGCGGAGGTGGTCGGGGGCCAACGTCCTGACTTTC
cdr3_aa: CASRRRWSGANVLTF

j_call: TRBJ2-1
clone_size: NA
d_call: TRBD1
v_call: TRBV28
cdr3_nt: TGTGCCAGCAGAACAGGGGGGATGGTCAATGAGCAGTTCTTC
cdr3_aa: CASRTGGMVNEQFF

j_call: TRBJ2-7
clone_size: NA
d_call: TRBD1
v_call: TRBV7-2
cdr3_nt: TGTGCCAGCAGCTTACCCCCCTGGACAGGGGCGCGGCACGAGCAGTACTTC
cdr3_aa: CASSLPPWTGARHEQYF

j_call: TRBJ2-1
clone_size: once
d_call: TRBD1
v_call: TRBV11-2
cdr3_nt: TGTGCCAGCAGCCCAGGACAGGGGGATAATTATGAGCAGTTCTTC
cdr3_aa: CASSPGQGDNYEQFF

j_call: TRBJ2-5
clone_size: NA
d_call: NA
v_call: TRBV11-2
cdr3_nt: TGTGCCAGCAGCTTCGTACAAGAGACCCAGTACTTC
cdr3_aa: CASSFVQETQYF

j_call: TRBJ2-1
clone_size: few
d_call: TRBD2
v_call: TRBV3-1/TRBV3-2
cdr3_nt: TGTGCCAGCGTTTCCGATCGACTAGCGGGAGACAATGAGCAGTTCTTC
cdr3_aa: CASVSDRLAGDNEQFF

j_call: TRBJ1-2
clone_size: NA
d_call: NA
v_call: TRBV4-3
cdr3_nt: TGCGCCAGCAGCTGGGGACTTTATGGCTACACCTTC
cdr3_aa: CASSWGLYGYTF

j_call: TRBJ1-1
clone_size: few
d_call: NA
v_call: TRBV14
cdr3_nt: TGTGCCAGCAGCCCCCAACGGGGGGTCTACACTGAAGCTTTCTTT
cdr3_aa: CASSPQRGVYTEAFF

j_call: TRBJ1-1
clone_size: few
d_call: NA
v_call: TRBV28
cdr3_nt: TGTGCCAGCAGTTCCACCCTATACAGGAGAACAACTGAAGCTTTCTTT
cdr3_aa: CASSSTLYRRTTEAFF